This passage covers 23 T cell receptor beta chains from one sample sequenced in a study of T cells in Graves' hyperthyroidism and ophthalmopathy. Amplification of TCR beta CDR3 regions was performed using RNA transcripts as template. HTBI primers drove first-round RT-PCR of the TCR CDR3. A single record per CDR3 protein comes from TCRdb applying MiXCR to the multiplex PCR reads. The sample comprises around 300,000 distinct CDR3 sequences, roughly 15% of which are singletons, and roughly 7.9% rests with the top ten. The sample taken for sequencing was blood. The receptors originated from a woman aged 35 to 49 with Graves' hyperthyroidism.

This clonotype was observed at least ten times. V gene TRBV7-9 combines with J gene TRBJ1-2; 9 bases line up with TRBD1. The germline V gene encodes CDR1 SEHNR and CDR2 FQNEAQ (reference sequence). There are 14 residues in the CDR3. Trimming cost V 3 bases and J 8 bases; bases outside gene matches: 7. CDR3: CASSFEGTGLGYTF. The DNA of the CDR3 is TGTGCCAGCAGCTTCGAGGGGACAGGGCTGGGCTACACCTTC.

This clonotype was counted many times. The CDR3 reads CASLGLAGVNEQFF. CDR3 nucleotide sequence: TGTGCCAGCCTCGGACTAGCGGGAGTCAATGAGCAGTTCTTC. The chain recombines TRBV2 with TRBJ2-1; 13 nucleotides line up with TRBD2. V shed 8 bases and J 6 bases; nucleotides not matched to a gene: 4. CDR1 is SNHLY, CDR2 FYNNEI, per germline. The length of the CDR3 is 14 residues.

About this clonotype itself: Just one base apart from a much larger clone, this may be a read error. The conserved closing phenylalanine or tryptophan is absent in this CDR3, likely reflecting a read error. For the CDR3, the DNA is TGTGCCAGCAGTTACCATGGACAGGGGGATAGCAATCAGCCCCAGCATTCT. Residues: CASSYHGQGDSNQPQHS. The rearrangement uses TRBV6-5 and TRBJ1-5; 10 bases are shared with TRBD1. The CDR3 extends over 17 amino acids. Per the germline V gene, CDR1 is MNHEY and CDR2 is SVGAGI. V was pared by 2 bases and J by 0 bases, with 4 bases of the junction left unmatched.

This clonotype was seen a few times. The chain carries TRBV19 and TRBJ2-7; tentative D call: TRBD2 (5 bases). V was trimmed by 3 bases and J by 7 bases, leaving 13 bases between them. Germline-derived CDR1 and CDR2 are LNHDA and SQIVND (reference sequence). This CDR3 is built from 13 residues. In DNA form, the CDR3 reads TGTGCCAGTAGTATTTCGGGGTCTGGGGAGCAGTACTTC. This encodes CASSISGSGEQYF. Using reference TRBV19 and TRBJ2-7 for the parts outside the CDR3, the full variable domain is DGGITQSPKYLFRKEGQNVTLSCEQNLNHDAMYWYRQDPGQGLRLIYYSQIVNDFQKGDIAEGYSVSREKKESFPLTVTSAQKNPTAFYLCASSISGSGEQYFGPGTRLTVT.

The table lists this clonotype with many counts. V usage is TRBV7-9 and J usage is TRBJ2-7; no reliable D call. CDR1 is SEHNR and CDR2 is FQNEAQ in the germline V gene (reference sequence). The CDR3 spans 11 residues. Trimming cost V 8 bases and J 8 bases, with 13 bases left between them. CDR3 DNA sequence: TGTGCCAGCGCACGAGGAGACCAGCAGTACTTC. Translating it yields CASARGDQQYF.

This clonotype occurred many times. The chain recombines TRBV5-1 with TRBJ2-3; D is perhaps TRBD1 (5 bases). V dropped 4 bases and J dropped 2 bases, with 11 bases sitting between them. The germline gives CDR1 SGHRS, CDR2 YFSETQ. The CDR3 sequence is 14 residues long. The DNA for the CDR3 is TGCGCCAGCAGCATGCAGGGATCCACAGATACGCAGTATTTT. Translating it yields CASSMQGSTDTQYF.

The chain couples TRBV7-2 to TRBJ1-5; maybe TRBD1 (5 bases). This CDR3 is 14 amino acids long. Trimming pared 4 bases from V and 2 bases from J, leaving 9 bases between. From germline, CDR1 is SGHTA and CDR2 FQGNSA. DNA for the CDR3: TGTGCCAGCAGCTCCAGGGTTGGCAATCAGCCCCAGCATTTT. Its protein product is CASSSRVGNQPQHF.

This clonotype was found many times. This sequence joins TRBV2 and TRBJ2-2, with TRBD1 matching 9 bases. The CDR3 runs to 15 residues. Germline CDR1 is SNHLY and CDR2 is FYNNEI. Losses at the gene ends were 6 bases for V and 4 bases for J; bases not matched to a gene: 6. CDR3 in DNA: TGTGCCAGCAGGACCGGGACAGGGTCCACCGGGGAGCTGTTTTTT. Protein: CASRTGTGSTGELFF.

This clonotype was seen many times. The chain is built from TRBV12-5 and TRBJ1-5, with unresolved D. This CDR3 region has 14 residues. The V gene's germline CDR1 is LGHNT and CDR2 FRNRAP. Trimming removed 0 bases from V and 5 bases from J, with 8 bases in between. CDR3 protein: CASGLVEGYQPQHF. The CDR3 region has the DNA TGTGCTAGTGGTTTGGTAGAAGGGTATCAGCCCCAGCATTTT. The full variable domain, in which reference TRBV12-5 and TRBJ1-5 provide the parts outside the CDR3, is DARVTQTPRHKVTEMGQEVTMRCQPILGHNTVFWYRQTMMQGLELLAYFRNRAPLDDSGMPKDRFSAEMPDATLATLKIQPSEPRDSAVYFCASGLVEGYQPQHFGDGTRLSIL.

This clonotype was found many times. The J gene is TRBJ1-2, the V gene TRBV5-6, with TRBD1 matching 12 bases. CDR1 is SGHDT and CDR2 is YYEEEE in the germline V gene. V trimming: 4 bases; J trimming: 8 bases; junction bases outside the gene matches: 9. The CDR3 runs to 15 residues. The CDR3 region has the DNA TGTGCCAGCAGCCTAATGGGACAGGGGGCAGGAGGCTACACCTTC. Residues: CASSLMGQGAGGYTF.

There are many counts of this clonotype. This chain uses TRBV9 with TRBJ2-1, with 8 bases matching TRBD2. The CDR3 extends over 16 amino acids. V was clipped by 3 bases and J by 10 bases; unmatched bases: 15. Germline V gene lookup returns CDR1 SGDLS and CDR2 YYNGEE. CDR3 sequence (DNA): TGTGCCAGCAGCGCTCCGCTCGGGGGGGGCGGCGGCGAGCAGTTCTTC. It specifies CASSAPLGGGGGEQFF.

In this sample, this clonotype turned up many times. CDR3 nucleotide sequence: TGTGCCAGCAAGGGCGGGGGCTCCTACGAGCAGTACTTC. It translates to CASKGGGSYEQYF. The chain has TRBV11-2 and TRBJ2-7, with 7 bases that match TRBD2. CDR1 and CDR2 (germline): SGHAT, FQNNGV. Trimming removed 7 bases from V and 0 bases from J; junction bases left unmatched: 3. This CDR3 comprises 13 residues.

Concerning this clonotype itself: A much larger clone differs from this one at a single base, so this may be a read error. This chain joins TRBV13 and TRBJ1-1; weak D call: TRBD1 (5 bases). Germline CDR1 reads PRHDT; CDR2 reads FYEKMQ (reference sequence). The CDR3 has 13 residues. V was trimmed by 3 bases and J by 11 bases, leaving 16 bases between them. As DNA, the CDR3 is TGTGCCAGCAGCTTCTCGGGGGGTAGGGTGGCTTTCTTT. This codes for CASSFSGGRVAFF.

This clonotype was detected many times. This rearrangement joins TRBV10-2 to TRBJ1-1; unclear D gene. This CDR3 comprises 15 residues. Trimming removed 6 bases from V and 0 bases from J, with 14 bases in between. Germline CDR1 is WSHSY and CDR2 is SAAADI. CDR3 nucleotides: TGCGCCAGCAGGAAGGGCGGAGATATGAACACTGAAGCTTTCTTT. It codes for CASRKGGDMNTEAFF.

The V call is TRBV19, the J call TRBJ1-3; maybe TRBD1 (6 bases). The CDR3 sequence is 17 residues long. Trimming left V 1 base short and J 0 bases short, with 13 bases between. Germline CDR1 reads LNHDA; CDR2 reads SQIVND (reference sequence). CDR3: CASSIGRTVASGNTIYF. In DNA form, the CDR3 reads TGTGCCAGTAGTATAGGTCGGACAGTAGCCTCTGGAAACACCATATATTTT.

This clonotype was found many times. The chain is built from TRBV6-1 and TRBJ2-7; the D is unclear. Trimming took off 3 bases at V and 2 bases at J, with 8 bases between the two ends. CDR1 is MNHNS and CDR2 is SASEGT in the germline V gene. The CDR3 runs to 13 residues. CDR3 in amino acids: CASSDGPPYEQYF. CDR3 coding DNA: TGTGCCAGCAGTGACGGGCCTCCCTACGAGCAGTACTTC.

Ten or more counts support this clonotype. The chain couples TRBV27 to TRBJ1-5; 8 bases agree with TRBD1. Looked up from germline, CDR1 is MNHEY and CDR2 is SMNVEV (reference sequence). This CDR3 contains 13 residues. V lost 9 bases, J lost 5 bases, and 6 bases stayed unmatched. Here the CDR3 DNA reads TGTGCCAGAGCCGAGACAGGGGATCAGCCCCAGCATTTT. Protein: CARAETGDQPQHF.

This clonotype was recorded at least ten times. The rearrangement links TRBV25-1 to TRBJ2-4, with a possible D match to TRBD1 (7 bases). The V end was cut by 3 bases, the J end by 8 bases, with 32 bases between. Germline V lookup: CDR1 MGHDK, CDR2 SYGVNS. There are 20 residues in the CDR3. DNA for the CDR3: TGTGCCAGCAGTGATAGGAGGGATCGCCCAAACCCCCAGGGGGTGGACATTCAGTACTTC. Translation gives CASSDRRDRPNPQGVDIQYF.

This clonotype occurred many times. The chain joins TRBV12-3 or TRBV12-4 to TRBJ2-6; weak D call: TRBD1 (6 bases). The V and J ends lost 5 bases and 0 bases respectively, with 11 bases between them. The CDR3 length is 16 residues. The CDR3 loop reads CASSVRGGSGANVLTF. The CDR3 nucleotides are TGTGCCAGCAGTGTCAGGGGTGGCTCTGGGGCCAACGTCCTGACTTTC.

As to this clonotype: A read error may explain this, as a much larger clone is one base away. The CDR3 bases are TGTGCCAGCAGTTTATGGGACACAGATACGCAGTATTTT. Translating it yields CASSLWDTDTQYF. The J gene is TRBJ2-3, the V gene TRBV28, with no clear D. The germline V gene encodes CDR1 MDHEN and CDR2 SYDVKM. Trimming stripped 0 bases from V and 2 bases from J, with 3 bases between. CDR3 size: 13 residues.

In its sample, this clonotype was seen a few times. The rearrangement joins TRBV20-1 to TRBJ2-3, with 9 positions matching TRBD2. J gave up 1 base and V 1 base, and 3 bases lay outside the gene matches. The germline V gene has CDR1 DFQATT and CDR2 SNEGSKA (reference sequence). The CDR3 consists of 15 residues. DNA for the CDR3: TGCAGTGCTAGAGGAGCTAGCGGGGGCACAGATACGCAGTATTTT. As protein: CSARGASGGTDTQYF.

The table lists this clonotype with many counts. The chain employs TRBV9 and TRBJ2-7, with TRBD1 matching over 7 bases. CDR1 and CDR2 from the germline V gene are SGDLS and YYNGEE. V dropped 3 bases and J dropped 4; count of bases not matched to a gene: 4. The CDR3 sequence is 13 residues long. The CDR3 protein is CASSAGQTYEQYF. CDR3 DNA: TGTGCCAGCAGCGCGGGACAGACATACGAGCAGTACTTC.

This clonotype was detected ten times or more. The chain carries TRBV2 and TRBJ2-3, with TRBD2 matching over 7 bases. V was clipped by 5 bases and J by 1 base; unmatched bases: 6. The CDR3 is 15 residues long. In germline, CDR1 is SNHLY, CDR2 FYNNEI. The chain's CDR3 is CASSRGREGTDTQYF. The CDR3 DNA reads TGTGCCAGCAGTCGGGGACGGGAGGGCACAGATACGCAGTATTTT.